A single sample is the source of the 21 T cell receptor beta chains below, sequenced in a study of cytomegalovirus exposure and HLA in healthy donors. The PCR contained 60 Vbeta and 13 Jbeta primers. The data were produced by immunoSEQ multiplex PCR, yet TCRdb's version contains in-frame clones alone and is incomplete. Among approximately 170,000 clones, 75% to 85% were seen once, and the ten largest hold approximately 2.1%. Sequences were obtained from PBMCs. The source is a woman aged 45-59 years in good health and CMV-seronegative.

The chain has TRBV6-5 and TRBJ1-2; D not resolved. V was clipped by 6 bases and J by 1 base, with 9 bases between them. The CDR3 is 13 amino acids. CDR1 MNHEY and CDR2 SVGAGI come from the germline V gene. Here the CDR3 DNA reads TGTGCCAGCAGCCAACTAAATAACTATGGCTACACCTTC. This encodes CASSQLNNYGYTF.

The genes are TRBV7-6 and TRBJ2-1; tentative D call: TRBD2 (5 bases). CDR1 is SGHVS and CDR2 is FNYEAQ in the germline V gene. Trimming pared 4 bases from V and 4 bases from J, leaving 23 bases between. The CDR3 is 18 residues long. In nucleotides, the CDR3 is TGTGCCAGCAGCTCTCTGGCGGGCGATACTTGGGCTTACAATGAGCAGTTCTTC. Translating gives CASSSLAGDTWAYNEQFF.

The chain carries TRBV5-5 and TRBJ1-5, with 9 nucleotides matching TRBD1. Trimming took 5 bases from V and 1 from J; bases not matched to a gene: 4. This CDR3 is 15 amino acids long. Germline V gives CDR1 SGHKS, CDR2 YYEKEE (reference sequence). The CDR3 loop reads CASSFTGGSNQPQHF. The CDR3 DNA reads TGTGCCAGCAGTTTCACAGGGGGCAGCAATCAGCCCCAGCATTTT.

V and J are TRBV5-1 and TRBJ1-4, with TRBD1 identical over 7 bases. Trimming cost V 0 bases and J 7 bases; bases outside gene matches: 3. This CDR3 is 14 amino acids long. Germline CDR1 is SGHRS and CDR2 is YFSETQ. Written as DNA, the CDR3 is TGCGCCAGCAGCTTGGCAGGACAGGTTGAAAAACTGTTTTTT. The encoded protein is CASSLAGQVEKLFF.

The chain recombines TRBV7-2 with TRBJ2-1; 11 bases map to TRBD2. Per germline, CDR1 SGHTA and CDR2 FQGNSA. Losses at the gene ends were 5 bases for V and 4 bases for J; bases not matched to a gene: 13. The CDR3 is 18 residues long. In DNA form, the CDR3 reads TGTGCCAGCAGCCCTCCTGGGGCTAGCGGGGGGATGTACAATGAGCAGTTCTTC. Amino acid sequence: CASSPPGASGGMYNEQFF.

CDR3 DNA sequence: TGTGCCAGCTCACCTCCGGGACAGGGCAATCAGCCCCAGCATTTT. This codes for CASSPPGQGNQPQHF. The chain is built from TRBV18 and TRBJ1-5; 8 bases line up with TRBD1. V lost 3 bases, J lost 2 bases, and 3 bases stayed unmatched. The CDR3 consists of 15 residues. Germline V lookup: CDR1 KGHSH, CDR2 LQKENI.

This rearrangement joins TRBV21-1 to TRBJ1-1. TRBV21-1 is designated a pseudogene. This CDR3 comprises 11 residues. This chain's CDR3 is CASSKRGEAFF. CDR3 nucleotide sequence: TGTGCCAGCAGCAAGCGGGGTGAAGCTTTCTTT.

This chain uses TRBV28 with TRBJ1-2; D gene uncertain. CDR1 is MDHEN and CDR2 is SYDVKM in the germline V gene. V was clipped by 4 bases and J by 5 bases, with 17 bases between them. There are 15 residues in the CDR3. The CDR3 DNA follows: TGTGCCAGCAGTTCCCCCGCTACGACGGGATATGGCTACACCTTC. Its translation is CASSSPATTGYGYTF.

The chain uses TRBV7-9 and TRBJ1-5, with TRBD1 matching 9 bases. The CDR3 sequence is 14 residues long. The germline V gene has CDR1 SEHNR and CDR2 FQNEAQ (reference sequence). Unmatched junction bases numbered 7, after V lost 6 bases and J lost 7 bases. The CDR3 sequence: CASSSQGAGQPQHF. In nucleotides, the CDR3 is TGTGCCAGCAGTTCACAGGGGGCTGGGCAGCCCCAGCATTTT.

This clone was seen more than once but under ten times. This chain links TRBV7-2 with TRBJ1-5; 7 positions agree with TRBD1. Trimming cost V 5 bases and J 3 bases; bases outside gene matches: 4. The germline V gene has CDR1 SGHTA and CDR2 FQGNSA. CDR3 length: 14 residues. The DNA for the CDR3 is TGTGCCAGCAGCCAGGGGGATATCAATCAGCCCCAGCATTTT. It is translated as CASSQGDINQPQHF.

The chain couples TRBV13 to TRBJ2-3; 7 bases line up with TRBD2. Germline assignment: CDR1 PRHDT and CDR2 FYEKMQ (reference sequence). The CDR3 sequence is 15 residues long. Germline trimming cut 4 bases from V and 2 bases from J; bases unmatched to any gene: 6. This chain's CDR3 is CASSSGGFFTDTQYF. DNA of the CDR3: TGTGCCAGCAGCTCCGGGGGGTTCTTCACAGATACGCAGTATTTT.

The rearrangement uses TRBV28 and TRBJ2-4, with a possible D match to TRBD2 (5 bases). The ends were cut back, 1 base at V and 0 bases at J, with 10 bases in the middle. This CDR3 is 16 amino acids long. The germline CDR1 and CDR2 sequences are MDHEN and SYDVKM. CDR3 sequence: CASSLSGVPAKNIQYF. The DNA for the CDR3 is TGTGCCAGCAGTTTATCCGGGGTTCCAGCCAAAAACATTCAGTACTTC.

This clone has more than one count but fewer than ten. The rearrangement links TRBV2 to TRBJ2-5; 12 bases fit TRBD2. Trimming at V came to 8 bases and at J to 5 bases, leaving 6 bases not matched to a gene. This CDR3 has 14 residues. CDR1 and CDR2 from the germline V gene are SNHLY and FYNNEI. CDR3 sequence reads: CASLLAGGGETQYF. The CDR3 DNA reads as TGTGCCAGCCTACTAGCGGGAGGTGGGGAGACCCAGTACTTC.

The rearrangement joins TRBV2 to TRBJ1-4; D is perhaps TRBD1 (5 bases). The germline V and J ends were trimmed by 8 bases and 0 bases, with 10 bases remaining between them. Germline V lookup: CDR1 SNHLY, CDR2 FYNNEI. CDR3 length: 14 residues. The CDR3 DNA reads TGTGCCAGCGGAAGACAGTCAACTAATGAAAAACTGTTTTTT. Translating gives CASGRQSTNEKLFF.

V gene TRBV28 combines with J gene TRBJ1-2; no reliable D call. V lost 6 bases and J 0 bases, leaving 11 bases between the germline ends. The length of the CDR3 is 14 residues. Per germline, CDR1 MDHEN and CDR2 SYDVKM. CDR3 in DNA: TGTGCCAGCAGCCAATCGGGTACTAACTATGGCTACACCTTC. The encoded protein is CASSQSGTNYGYTF.

The gene calls are TRBV15 and TRBJ2-5, with 8 bases that match TRBD2. Trimming removed 1 base from V and 5 bases from J; junction bases left unmatched: 3. Germline assignment: CDR1 LNHNV and CDR2 YYDKDF (reference sequence). This CDR3 has 14 residues. The CDR3: CATSRGTSGETQYF. CDR3 bases: TGTGCCACCAGCAGAGGCACTAGCGGTGAGACCCAGTACTTC.

The CDR3 nucleotides read TGTGCCAGCAGCCCGACTAGCGGGGGAAGTACCGGGGAGCTGTTTTTT. Translated: CASSPTSGGSTGELFF. The chain is built from TRBV16 and TRBJ2-2; 12 bases match TRBD2. Germline V CDR1 and CDR2: KGHSY, FQNENV. The trim removed 4 bases at V and 5 bases at J, leaving 5 bases unmatched. The CDR3 runs to 16 residues.

The chain links TRBV28 to TRBJ2-7; TRBD1 matches 8 bases. Trimming removed 2 bases from V and 2 bases from J; junction bases left unmatched: 2. The CDR3 consists of 14 residues. Germline V gene sequence: CDR1 MDHEN, CDR2 SYDVKM. CDR3 loop: CASSLGQGTYEQYF. CDR3 sequence (DNA): TGTGCCAGCAGTTTAGGACAGGGTACCTACGAGCAGTACTTC.

The J gene is TRBJ2-1, the V gene TRBV6-6, with a tentative D call TRBD1 (5 bases). This CDR3 is built from 13 residues. The germline V and J ends were trimmed by 6 bases and 5 bases, with 11 bases remaining between them. Germline CDR1 and CDR2: MNHNY and SVGAGI (reference sequence). CDR3 in amino acids: CASRETANNEQFF. Written as DNA, the CDR3 is TGTGCCAGCAGAGAGACAGCTAACAATGAGCAGTTCTTC.

The chain carries TRBV5-8 and TRBJ1-1, with TRBD1 matching 9 bases. The CDR3 is 16 amino acids. V dropped 4 bases and J dropped 4; count of bases not matched to a gene: 11. Looked up from germline, CDR1 is SGHTS and CDR2 is YDEGEE. The CDR3 here is CASSHGGTGWITEAFF. The CDR3 region has the DNA TGTGCCAGCAGCCACGGAGGGACAGGGTGGATCACTGAAGCTTTCTTT.

V usage is TRBV28 and J usage is TRBJ2-7; 10 bases are a match to TRBD1. V lost 5 bases to trimming and J lost 5 bases; unmatched junction nucleotides: 9. This CDR3 spans 15 amino acids. Looked up from germline, CDR1 is MDHEN and CDR2 is SYDVKM. Here the CDR3 DNA reads TGTGCCAGCAGTACCTCCGGGACAGGGGAGAACGAGCAGTACTTC. Protein sequence: CASSTSGTGENEQYF.